This note documents a single T cell receptor beta chain sequence. As yet, its antigen is unknown. This sample is drawn from a study of cytotoxic CD8 clonotypes in ibrutinib-treated CLL. Frozen PBMC stocks contributed around 2 micrograms of genomic DNA to the TCR beta libraries. Trimming cost V 3 bases and J 5 bases; bases outside gene matches: 10. Germline loops: CDR1 SGHAT, CDR2 FQDESV (reference sequence). The CDR3 covers 16 residues. Investigators sought sequencing depths of between 1 in 200,000 and 1 in 1 million T cells. Clones were read by immunoSEQ multiplex PCR, and TCRdb kept only the in-frame ones, dropping some. Among about 140,000 clones listed, around 93% were seen once. Study-level points and caveats: Public clonotypes showed up rarely, and on treatment they shrank or held steady. At ibrutinib response, clonality increased, and at progression it declined back toward baseline.

This TCR came from a human donor with chronic lymphocytic leukemia. This chain joins TRBV11-1 and TRBJ2-5, with 9 positions matching TRBD2. Sequenced here: PBMCs, sampled after 12 months of ibrutinib treatment. CDR3 bases: TGTGCCAGCAGCTTTTTCGTGGGACTAGCAGGGGAGACCCAGTACTTC. It yields the protein CASSFFVGLAGETQYF.